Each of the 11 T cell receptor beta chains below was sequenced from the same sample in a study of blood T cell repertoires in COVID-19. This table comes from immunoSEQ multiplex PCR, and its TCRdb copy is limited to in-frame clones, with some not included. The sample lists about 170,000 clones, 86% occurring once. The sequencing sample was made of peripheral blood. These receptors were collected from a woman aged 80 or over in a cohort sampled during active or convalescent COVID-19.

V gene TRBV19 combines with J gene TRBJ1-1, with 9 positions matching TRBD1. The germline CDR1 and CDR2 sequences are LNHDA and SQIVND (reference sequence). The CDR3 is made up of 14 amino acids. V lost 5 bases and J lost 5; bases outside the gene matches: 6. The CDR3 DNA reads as TGTGCCAGTAGTGCGACAGGGGGAGGAACTGAAGCTTTCTTT. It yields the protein CASSATGGGTEAFF.

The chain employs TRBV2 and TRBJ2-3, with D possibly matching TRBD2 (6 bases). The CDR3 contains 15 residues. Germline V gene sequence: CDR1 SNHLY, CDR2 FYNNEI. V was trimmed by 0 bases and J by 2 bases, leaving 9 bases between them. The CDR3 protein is CASSEARDHTDTQYF. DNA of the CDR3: TGTGCCAGCAGTGAAGCGCGGGACCACACAGATACGCAGTATTTT.

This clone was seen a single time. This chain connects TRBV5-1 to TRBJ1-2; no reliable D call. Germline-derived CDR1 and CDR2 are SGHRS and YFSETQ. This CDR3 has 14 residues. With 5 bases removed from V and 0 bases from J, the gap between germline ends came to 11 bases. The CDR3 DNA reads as TGCGCCAGCAGTTCACCAGAAGCTAACTATGGCTACACCTTC. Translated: CASSSPEANYGYTF.

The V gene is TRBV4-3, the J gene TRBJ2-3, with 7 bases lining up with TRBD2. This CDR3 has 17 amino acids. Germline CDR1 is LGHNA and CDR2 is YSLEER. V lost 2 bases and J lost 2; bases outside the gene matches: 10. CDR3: CASSQSPSGVYTDTQYF. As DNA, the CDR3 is TGCGCCAGCAGCCAAAGCCCGAGCGGGGTGTACACAGATACGCAGTATTTT.

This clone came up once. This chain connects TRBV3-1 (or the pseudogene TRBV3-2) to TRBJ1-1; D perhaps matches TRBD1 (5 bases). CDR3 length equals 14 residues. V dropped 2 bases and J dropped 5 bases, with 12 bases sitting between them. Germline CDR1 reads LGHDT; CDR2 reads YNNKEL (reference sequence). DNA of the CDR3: TGTGCCAGCAGCCAACAGGGTTATCGGACTGAAGCTTTCTTT. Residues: CASSQQGYRTEAFF.

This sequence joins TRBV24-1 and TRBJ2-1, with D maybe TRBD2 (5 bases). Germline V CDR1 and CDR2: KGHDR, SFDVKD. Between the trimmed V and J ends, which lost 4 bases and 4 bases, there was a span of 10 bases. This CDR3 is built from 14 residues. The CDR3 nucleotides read TGTGCCACCAGTGAAGCTAGCAGATACAATGAGCAGTTCTTC. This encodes CATSEASRYNEQFF.

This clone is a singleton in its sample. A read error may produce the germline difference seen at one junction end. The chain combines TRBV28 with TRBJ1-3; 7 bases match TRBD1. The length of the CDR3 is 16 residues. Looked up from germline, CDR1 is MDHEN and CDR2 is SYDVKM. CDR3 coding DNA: TGTGCCAGCAGTCTATGGACAGGCACAGGTGGAAACACCATATATTTT. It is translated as CASSLWTGTGGNTIYF.

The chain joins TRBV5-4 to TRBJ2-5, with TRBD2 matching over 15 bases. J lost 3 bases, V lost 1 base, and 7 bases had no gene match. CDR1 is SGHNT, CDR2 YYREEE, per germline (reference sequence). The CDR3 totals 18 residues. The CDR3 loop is CASSLYRRTSGGEETQYF. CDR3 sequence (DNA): TGTGCCAGCAGCTTGTACCGAAGGACTAGCGGGGGGGAAGAGACCCAGTACTTC. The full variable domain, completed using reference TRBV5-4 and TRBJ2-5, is ETGVTQSPTHLIKTRGQQVTLRCSSQSGHNTVSWYQQALGQGPQFIFQYYREEENGRGNFPPRFSGLQFPNYSSELNVNALELDDSALYLCASSLYRRTSGGEETQYFGPGTRLLVL.

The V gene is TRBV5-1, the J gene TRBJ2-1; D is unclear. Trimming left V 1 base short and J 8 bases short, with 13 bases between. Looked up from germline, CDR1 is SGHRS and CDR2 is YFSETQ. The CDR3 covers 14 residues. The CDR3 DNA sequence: TGCGCCAGCAGCTTGCCCCCCCCCGCAGATGAGCAGTTCTTC. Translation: CASSLPPPADEQFF.

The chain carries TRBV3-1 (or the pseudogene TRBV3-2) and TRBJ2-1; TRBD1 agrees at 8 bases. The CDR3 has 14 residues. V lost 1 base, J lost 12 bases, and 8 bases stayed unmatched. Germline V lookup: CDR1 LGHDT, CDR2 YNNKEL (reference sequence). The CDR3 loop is CASSQGQGIISQFF. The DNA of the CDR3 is TGTGCCAGCAGCCAAGGACAGGGGATAATATCGCAGTTCTTC.

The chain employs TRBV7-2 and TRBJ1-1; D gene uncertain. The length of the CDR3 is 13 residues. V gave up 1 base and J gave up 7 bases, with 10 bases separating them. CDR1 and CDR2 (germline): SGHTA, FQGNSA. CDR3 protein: CASSLGMANEAFF. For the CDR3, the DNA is TGTGCCAGCAGCTTAGGTATGGCAAATGAAGCTTTCTTT. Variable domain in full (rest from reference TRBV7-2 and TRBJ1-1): GAGVSQSPSNKVTEKGKDVELRCDPISGHTALYWYRQSLGQGLEFLIYFQGNSAPDKSGLPSDRFSAERTGGSVSTLTIQRTQQEDSAVYLCASSLGMANEAFFGQGTRLTVV.